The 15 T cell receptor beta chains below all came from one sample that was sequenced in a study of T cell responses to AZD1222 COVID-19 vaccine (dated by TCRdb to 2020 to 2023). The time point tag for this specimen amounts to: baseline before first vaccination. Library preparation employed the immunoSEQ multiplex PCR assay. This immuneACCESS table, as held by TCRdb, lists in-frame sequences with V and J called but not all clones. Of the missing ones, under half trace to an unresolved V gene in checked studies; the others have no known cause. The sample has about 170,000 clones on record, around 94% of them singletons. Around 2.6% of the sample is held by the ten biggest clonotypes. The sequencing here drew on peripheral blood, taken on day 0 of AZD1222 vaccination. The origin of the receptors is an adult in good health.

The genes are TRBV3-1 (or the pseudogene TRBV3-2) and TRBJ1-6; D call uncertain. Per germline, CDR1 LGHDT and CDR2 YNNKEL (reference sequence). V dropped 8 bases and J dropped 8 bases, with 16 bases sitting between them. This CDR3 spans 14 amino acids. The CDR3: CASESGSRHSPLHF. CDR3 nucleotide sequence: TGTGCCAGCGAGTCCGGGTCACGCCATTCACCCCTCCACTTT.

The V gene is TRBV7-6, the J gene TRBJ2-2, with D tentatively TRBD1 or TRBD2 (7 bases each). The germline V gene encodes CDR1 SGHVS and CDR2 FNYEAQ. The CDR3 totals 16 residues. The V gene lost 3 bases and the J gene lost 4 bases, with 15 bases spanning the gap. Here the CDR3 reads CASSFIRGGGTGELFF. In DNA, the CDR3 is TGTGCCAGCAGCTTTATCAGGGGGGGCGGCACCGGGGAGCTGTTTTTT.

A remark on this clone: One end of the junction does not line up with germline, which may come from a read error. The CDR3 is CASTESGAKYHEQFF. In DNA form, the CDR3 reads TGTGCCAGCACTGAATCGGGGGCCAAGTACCATGAGCAGTTCTTC. J is TRBJ2-1 and V is TRBV6-1; D is tentatively TRBD1 or TRBD2 (6 bases each). This CDR3 has 15 residues. The germline gives CDR1 MNHNS, CDR2 SASEGT.

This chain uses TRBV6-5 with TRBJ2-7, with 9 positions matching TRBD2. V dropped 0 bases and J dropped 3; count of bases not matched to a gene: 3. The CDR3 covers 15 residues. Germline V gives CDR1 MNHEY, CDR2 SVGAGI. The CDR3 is CASSYSGLAGYEQYF. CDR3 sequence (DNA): TGTGCCAGCAGTTACTCGGGACTAGCCGGCTACGAGCAGTACTTC.

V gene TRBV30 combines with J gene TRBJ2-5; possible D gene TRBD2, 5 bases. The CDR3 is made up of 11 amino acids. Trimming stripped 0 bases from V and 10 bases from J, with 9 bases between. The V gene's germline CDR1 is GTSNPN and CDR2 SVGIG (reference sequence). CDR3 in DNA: TGTGCCTGGAGTGTCTCCGGGGACCAGTACTTC. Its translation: CAWSVSGDQYF.

Here the CDR3 reads CASSLKTQGSTDTQYF. CDR3 nucleotides: TGTGCCAGCAGCTTGAAGACACAGGGATCAACAGATACGCAGTATTTT. The rearrangement uses TRBV5-4 and TRBJ2-3; D is perhaps TRBD1 (6 bases). The V and J ends lost 1 base and 3 bases respectively, with 15 bases between them. Germline V gene lookup returns CDR1 SGHNT and CDR2 YYREEE (reference sequence). The CDR3 totals 16 residues.

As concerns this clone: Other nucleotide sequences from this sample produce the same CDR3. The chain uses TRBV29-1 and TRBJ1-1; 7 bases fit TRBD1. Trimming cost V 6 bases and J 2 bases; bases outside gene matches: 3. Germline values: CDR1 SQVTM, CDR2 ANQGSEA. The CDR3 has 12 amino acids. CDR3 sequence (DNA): TGCAGCGTGAGACAGGGAAACACTGAAGCTTTCTTT. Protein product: CSVRQGNTEAFF.

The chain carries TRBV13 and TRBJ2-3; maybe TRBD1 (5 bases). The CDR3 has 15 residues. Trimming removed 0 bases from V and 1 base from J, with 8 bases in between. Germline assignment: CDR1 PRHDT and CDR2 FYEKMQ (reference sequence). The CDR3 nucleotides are TGTGCCAGCAGCTTAGGCCTAGGGGGCACAGATACGCAGTATTTT. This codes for CASSLGLGGTDTQYF.

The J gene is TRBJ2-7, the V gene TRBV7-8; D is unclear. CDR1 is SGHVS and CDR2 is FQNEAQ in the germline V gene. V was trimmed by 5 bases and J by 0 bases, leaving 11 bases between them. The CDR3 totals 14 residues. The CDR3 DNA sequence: TGTGCCAGCAGCCCCGGTGTGGGCTCCTACGAGCAGTACTTC. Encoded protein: CASSPGVGSYEQYF.

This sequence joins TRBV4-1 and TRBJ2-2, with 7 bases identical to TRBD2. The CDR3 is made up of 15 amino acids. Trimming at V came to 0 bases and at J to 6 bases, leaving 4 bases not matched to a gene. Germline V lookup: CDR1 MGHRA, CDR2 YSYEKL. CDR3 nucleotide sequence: TGCGCCAGCAGCCAAGAAAGACTAGCCCCCGGGGAGCTGTTTTTT. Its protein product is CASSQERLAPGELFF.

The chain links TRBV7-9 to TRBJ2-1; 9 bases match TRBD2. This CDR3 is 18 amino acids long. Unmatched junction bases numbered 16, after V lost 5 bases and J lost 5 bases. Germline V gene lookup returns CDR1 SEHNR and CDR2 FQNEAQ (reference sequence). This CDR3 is CASSPLGKTKREDNEQFF. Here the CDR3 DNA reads TGTGCCAGCAGCCCACTTGGGAAAACTAAGCGGGAGGACAATGAGCAGTTCTTC.

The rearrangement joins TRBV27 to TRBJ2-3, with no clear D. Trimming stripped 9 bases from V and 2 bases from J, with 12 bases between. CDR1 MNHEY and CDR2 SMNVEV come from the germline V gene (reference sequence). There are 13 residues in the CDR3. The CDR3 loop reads CASTGQPTDTQYF. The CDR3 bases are TGTGCCAGTACCGGGCAGCCCACAGATACGCAGTATTTT.

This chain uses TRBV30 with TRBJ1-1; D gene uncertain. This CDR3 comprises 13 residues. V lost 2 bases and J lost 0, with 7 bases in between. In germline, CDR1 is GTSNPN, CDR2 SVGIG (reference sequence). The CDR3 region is CAWSPHMNTEAFF. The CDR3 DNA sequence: TGTGCCTGGAGTCCACACATGAACACTGAAGCTTTCTTT.

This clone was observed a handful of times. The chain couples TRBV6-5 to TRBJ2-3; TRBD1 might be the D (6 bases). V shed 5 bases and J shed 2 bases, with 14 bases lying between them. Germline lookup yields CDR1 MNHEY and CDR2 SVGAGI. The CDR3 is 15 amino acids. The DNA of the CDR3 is TGTGCCAGCAGTCACAGGGCTCAGACCACAGATACGCAGTATTTT. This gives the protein CASSHRAQTTDTQYF.

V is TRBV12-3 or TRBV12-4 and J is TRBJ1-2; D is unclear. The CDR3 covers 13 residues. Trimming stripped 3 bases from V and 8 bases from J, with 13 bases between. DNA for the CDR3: TGTGCCAGCAGTTTGGTACAGTTGAGGGGCTACACCTTC. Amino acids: CASSLVQLRGYTF.